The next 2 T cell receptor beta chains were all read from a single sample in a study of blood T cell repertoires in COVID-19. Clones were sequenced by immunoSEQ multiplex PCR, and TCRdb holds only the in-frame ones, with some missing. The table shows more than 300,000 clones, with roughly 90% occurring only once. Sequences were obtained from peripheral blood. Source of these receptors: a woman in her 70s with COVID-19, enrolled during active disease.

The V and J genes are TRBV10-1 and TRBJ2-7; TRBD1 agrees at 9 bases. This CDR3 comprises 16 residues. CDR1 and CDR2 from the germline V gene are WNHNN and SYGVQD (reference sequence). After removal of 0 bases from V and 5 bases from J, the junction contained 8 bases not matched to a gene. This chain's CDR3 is CASSESSGTGFDEQYF. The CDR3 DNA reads TGCGCCAGCAGTGAGTCTTCCGGGACAGGGTTCGACGAGCAGTACTTC.

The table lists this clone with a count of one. In nucleotides, the CDR3 is TGCGCCAGCAGCCACGGACAGGGCCCCTACGAGCAGTACTTC. It is translated as CASSHGQGPYEQYF. The rearrangement links TRBV4-1 to TRBJ2-7; TRBD1 aligns across 8 bases. The germline CDR1 and CDR2 sequences are MGHRA and YSYEKL. This CDR3 has 14 residues. V lost 3 bases to trimming and J lost 2 bases; unmatched junction nucleotides: 3.